This T cell receptor (beta chain) appears in the sequencing data of a study of cytomegalovirus exposure and HLA in healthy donors. Study results and limitations: Being productive about 87% or about 30% of the time was typical of most TCR beta V segments in an earlier analysis. A later look showed TCR association rates differing by HLA locus, highest for DRB1 and lowest for HLA-C. CMV serostatus was the only immune exposure information that was available. With high specificity and sensitivity, the classifier reportedly diagnosed cytomegalovirus status.

As to this clone: The antigen is not known.

Both 60 Vbeta primers and 13 Jbeta primers went into the PCR. The data were produced by immunoSEQ multiplex PCR, yet TCRdb's version contains in-frame clones alone and is incomplete. This sample lists 95,000 to 150,000 clones; its ten largest clones have around 2.4%. V was shortened by 1 base and J by 1 base, with 8 bases between the two germline ends. This CDR3 comprises 14 residues. Germline V gene lookup returns CDR1 MDHEN and CDR2 SYDVKM. The material sequenced was PBMCs. This sequence joins TRBV28 and TRBJ2-7, with D possibly TRBD1 on 6 matching bases. This sequence was found in a man in his forties in good health and CMV-seronegative. The CDR3 reads CASSLYGQSYEQYF. CDR3 coding DNA: TGTGCCAGCAGTTTATATGGACAGTCCTACGAGCAGTACTTC.